Listed below are T cell receptor beta chains from one sample, sequenced in a study of vaccination and CD4 T cells after COVID-19. A single record per CDR3 protein comes from TCRdb applying MiXCR to the PCR reads. In the table there are about 15,000 distinct CDR3 sequences, 66% of which are singletons. The sequencing used CD4+ T cells from blood, collected after SARS-CoV-2 vaccination. These receptors came from a human donor who had recovered from COVID-19. Both conserved end residues are part of each CDR3. The D gene is left open where the match is weak. Some rows have no size entry. The others give once, few or many, or a class for an expanded clone.

V,size,D,J,CDR3,DNA
TRBV5-5,-,-,TRBJ1-2,CASSLEPGTGYTF,TGTGCCAGCAGCTTGGAGCCAGGGACCGGCTACACCTTC
TRBV7-9,-,-,TRBJ2-3,CASSLDSTDTQYF,TGTGCCAGCAGCTTAGACAGCACAGATACGCAGTATTTT
TRBV20-1,-,TRBD2,TRBJ2-2,CSASGAGGAGELFF,TGCAGTGCTAGTGGGGCGGGAGGTGCCGGGGAGCTGTTTTTT
TRBV7-2,-,TRBD1,TRBJ1-2,CASQIKQGKGALSGYTF,TGTGCCAGCCAAATCAAACAAGGAAAGGGGGCTTTGAGTGGCTACACCTTC
TRBV19,few,-,TRBJ2-7,CASSIGTEYEQYF,TGTGCCAGTAGTATAGGTACAGAGTACGAGCAGTACTTC
TRBV18,once,-,TRBJ2-5,CASSPTRLGLQETQYF,TGTGCCAGCTCACCCACAAGACTAGGACTCCAAGAGACCCAGTACTTC
TRBV20-1,-,-,TRBJ2-7,CSASLTGREPYEQYF,TGCAGTGCTAGTCTCACGGGACGGGAACCCTACGAGCAGTACTTC
TRBV10-1,-,TRBD1,TRBJ2-7,CASNPGTGSYEQYF,TGCGCCAGCAATCCCGGGACAGGGTCTTACGAGCAGTACTTC
TRBV20-1,once,-,TRBJ1-5,CSARQYSNQPQHF,TGCAGTGCTAGACAGTATAGCAATCAGCCCCAGCATTTT
TRBV28,-,-,TRBJ1-4,CASGDVLNEKLFF,TGTGCCAGCGGAGACGTACTTAATGAAAAACTGTTTTTT
TRBV20-1,-,TRBD2,TRBJ2-5,CSASPVPNASGRLYQETQYF,TGCAGTGCTAGCCCAGTCCCCAATGCTAGCGGGAGACTTTACCAAGAGACCCAGTACTTC
TRBV7-2,few,-,TRBJ2-2,CASSLRGRTGELFF,TGTGCCAGCAGCTTAAGGGGAAGGACCGGGGAGCTGTTTTTT
TRBV6-1,-,-,TRBJ1-1,CASSEDSPWGAFF,TGTGCCAGCAGTGAGGACAGCCCCTGGGGAGCTTTCTTT
TRBV4-2,-,TRBD1,TRBJ1-5,CASSQVRTGDQPQHF,TGTGCCAGCAGCCAAGTCAGGACAGGGGATCAGCCCCAGCATTTT
TRBV30,few,TRBD1,TRBJ1-4,CACRGGEKLFF,TGTGCCTGCAGGGGGGGCGAAAAACTGTTTTTT
TRBV7-9,-,-,TRBJ1-6,CASSRGEMSPLHF,TGTGCCAGCAGCCGTGGGGAAATGTCACCCCTCCACTTT
TRBV5-4,-,-,TRBJ2-5,CASSLPDGTETQYF,TGTGCCAGCAGCTTGCCCGACGGTACGGAGACCCAGTACTTC
TRBV19,once,TRBD1,TRBJ2-5,CASRETGVETQYF,TGTGCCAGTAGGGAAACAGGGGTGGAGACCCAGTACTTC
TRBV7-3,once,-,TRBJ2-5,CASSLDLETQYF,TGTGCCAGCAGCTTAGACCTCGAGACCCAGTACTTC
TRBV7-8,few,-,TRBJ2-2,CASGSGQGSNPGELFF,TGTGCCAGTGGGTCAGGGCAGGGCAGTAACCCCGGGGAGCTGTTTTTT
TRBV6-1,few,-,TRBJ2-2,CASAAGTANTGELFF,TGTGCCAGCGCTGCCGGGACGGCGAACACCGGGGAGCTGTTTTTT
TRBV20-1,-,TRBD1,TRBJ2-5,CSARSPGQGNTETQYF,TGCAGTGCTAGATCCCCGGGACAGGGGAATACAGAGACCCAGTACTTC
TRBV12-3/TRBV12-4,-,TRBD1,TRBJ1-6,CASREQGDNSPLHF,TGTGCCAGCAGGGAACAGGGGGATAATTCACCCCTCCACTTT
TRBV6-5,-,-,TRBJ2-7,CASSFRGSYEQYF,TGTGCCAGCAGTTTCCGCGGATCCTACGAGCAGTACTTC
TRBV28,-,-,TRBJ2-5,CASKGIRGGIQETQYF,TGTGCCAGCAAAGGTATTCGGGGAGGAATCCAAGAGACCCAGTACTTC
TRBV10-3,-,-,TRBJ1-5,CAISGRGNQPQHF,TGTGCCATCAGTGGCAGGGGCAATCAGCCCCAGCATTTT
TRBV20-1,-,TRBD2,TRBJ2-1,CSAQIPPLAGVNNEQFF,TGCAGTGCTCAAATTCCCCCACTAGCGGGAGTTAACAATGAGCAGTTCTTC
TRBV19,-,TRBD1,TRBJ1-4,CASSSPSTGKKLFF,TGTGCCAGTAGTTCCCCTTCGACAGGGAAAAAACTGTTTTTT
TRBV2,-,TRBD2,TRBJ2-5,CASRILAGAGETQYF,TGTGCCAGCAGAATACTAGCGGGAGCGGGGGAGACCCAGTACTTC
TRBV6-2/TRBV6-3,-,-,TRBJ1-5,CASTTTASNQPQHF,TGTGCCAGCACCACTACGGCTAGTAATCAGCCCCAGCATTTT
TRBV28,-,-,TRBJ2-2,CASSAPAGRSRELFF,TGTGCCAGCAGTGCTCCGGCGGGTCGATCCCGGGAGCTGTTTTTT
TRBV7-2,once,-,TRBJ2-1,CASSAEATSYNEQFF,TGTGCCAGCAGTGCCGAGGCCACTTCCTACAATGAGCAGTTCTTC
TRBV20-1,-,-,TRBJ2-7,CSACATSSYEQYF,TGCAGTGCTTGTGCCACCAGCTCCTACGAGCAGTACTTC
TRBV28,-,-,TRBJ1-1,CASSLLDGEAFF,TGTGCCAGCAGTTTATTGGACGGTGAAGCTTTCTTT
TRBV30,-,-,TRBJ1-5,CAWSVIDSNQPQHF,TGTGCCTGGAGTGTTATTGATAGCAATCAGCCCCAGCATTTT
TRBV24-1,-,TRBD1,TRBJ2-2,CATSTKGQGRTGELFF,TGTGCCACCAGTACTAAAGGACAGGGGCGCACCGGGGAGCTGTTTTTT
TRBV20-1,-,TRBD1,TRBJ2-7,CSAAGQGAREQYF,TGCAGTGCTGCGGGACAGGGGGCTCGAGAGCAGTACTTC
TRBV20-1,-,TRBD2,TRBJ2-5,CSARDPAGGQETQYF,TGCAGTGCTAGAGATCCAGCGGGGGGGCAAGAGACCCAGTACTTC
TRBV15,few,-,TRBJ1-2,CATSRGDRNYGYTF,TGTGCCACCAGCAGGGGGGACCGTAACTATGGCTACACCTTC
TRBV5-8,-,-,TRBJ2-2,CASSVAASSNTGELFF,TGTGCCAGCAGCGTGGCCGCTTCCTCGAACACCGGGGAGCTGTTTTTT
TRBV28,once,TRBD2,TRBJ2-7,CASSSGGLAGAEQYF,TGTGCCAGCAGTTCCGGGGGACTAGCGGGAGCCGAGCAGTACTTC
TRBV7-2,-,-,TRBJ1-1,CASSFTGPNTEAFF,TGTGCCAGCAGCTTCACAGGACCGAACACTGAAGCTTTCTTT
TRBV5-1,-,-,TRBJ2-5,CASSLAKSGSYQETQYF,TGCGCCAGCAGCTTGGCCAAGAGCGGATCGTACCAAGAGACCCAGTACTTC
TRBV28,-,-,TRBJ1-6,CASSLTTSSYNSPLHF,TGTGCCAGCAGTTTGACCACTAGCTCCTATAATTCACCCCTCCACTTT
TRBV4-1,-,-,TRBJ1-2,CASSQGRSYGYTF,TGCGCCAGCAGCCAAGGCAGAAGCTATGGCTACACCTTC
TRBV6-1,few,-,TRBJ1-2,CASSSMGGGYTF,TGTGCCAGCTCTAGTATGGGAGGCGGCTACACCTTC
TRBV5-4,-,-,TRBJ2-6,CASSGQKTGDGANVLTF,TGTGCCAGCAGCGGACAAAAGACAGGAGACGGGGCCAACGTCCTGACTTTC
TRBV6-1,few,TRBD2,TRBJ2-7,CASRQTSGWVGNYEQYF,TGTGCCAGCAGACAGACTAGCGGATGGGTAGGGAACTACGAGCAGTACTTC
TRBV20-1,-,-,TRBJ1-2,CSATLDLYGYTF,TGCAGTGCTACCTTAGACCTCTATGGCTACACCTTC
TRBV29-1,-,-,TRBJ2-4,CSVASTGRTKNIQYF,TGCAGCGTTGCATCTACAGGGCGAACCAAAAACATTCAGTACTTC
TRBV7-8,-,-,TRBJ2-7,CASSSPPSSYEQYF,TGTGCCAGCAGCTCACCTCCGAGCTCCTACGAGCAGTACTTC
TRBV4-1,-,-,TRBJ1-1,CASSQKIRKSVSEAFF,TGCGCCAGCAGCCAAAAGATCAGGAAGTCGGTTTCCGAAGCTTTCTTT
TRBV7-2,few,-,TRBJ2-5,CASSSRQRETQYF,TGTGCCAGCAGCTCCAGACAGAGAGAGACCCAGTACTTC
TRBV12-3/TRBV12-4,-,-,TRBJ1-1,CASSFGGFTEAFF,TGTGCCAGCAGTTTCGGGGGATTCACTGAAGCTTTCTTT
TRBV6-4,-,TRBD1,TRBJ1-6,CASKPDRGGNSPLHF,TGTGCCAGCAAACCGGACAGGGGAGGAAATTCACCCCTCCACTTT
TRBV7-2,once,-,TRBJ1-6,CASSLGSGRGYEQYFGPGDSPLHF,-
TRBV5-1,once,TRBD2,TRBJ2-7,CASSLGPAGGIYEQYF,TGCGCCAGCAGCTTGGGTCCAGCGGGAGGGATATACGAGCAGTACTTC
TRBV2,-,-,TRBJ1-4,CASRGTRYEKLFF,TGTGCCAGCCGAGGGACACGCTATGAAAAACTGTTTTTT